Below are 29 T cell receptor beta chains sequenced from a single sample in a study of identical twins. TCRdb passed the 5' RACE reads through MiXCR, listing each CDR3 protein once. In the table there are around 530,000 distinct CDR3 sequences, roughly 15% of which are singletons. This sample was also put to use in a study of yellow fever vaccine responses in identical twins.

Sample: CD4+ T cells sorted from blood. The source of these receptors is a woman aged 18-30 years in good health.

This clonotype was seen a handful of times. This rearrangement joins TRBV7-7 to TRBJ2-5, with TRBD2 identical over 8 bases. Trimming removed 5 bases from V and 5 bases from J; junction bases left unmatched: 13. Looked up from germline, CDR1 is SSHAT and CDR2 is FNYEAQ (reference sequence). The CDR3 is 16 residues long. CDR3 region: CASSARWTAGVETQYF. The CDR3 region has the DNA TGTGCCAGCAGCGCCCGATGGACAGCGGGGGTGGAGACCCAGTACTTC.

This clonotype has only a few counts. This rearrangement joins TRBV6-1 to TRBJ2-7; the match to TRBD2 covers 10 bases. With 7 bases clipped from V and 0 bases from J, the junction kept 3 bases outside the gene matches. Germline V gene lookup returns CDR1 MNHNS and CDR2 SASEGT. The length of the CDR3 is 14 residues. CDR3 loop: CASTSGRASYEQYF. DNA for the CDR3: TGTGCCAGCACAAGCGGGAGGGCCTCCTACGAGCAGTACTTC.

The chain employs TRBV7-2 and TRBJ2-5, with 15 bases that match TRBD2. This CDR3 has 17 residues. The germline V gene encodes CDR1 SGHTA and CDR2 FQGNSA. Unmatched junction bases numbered 2, after V lost 1 base and J lost 2 bases. The CDR3 reads CASSLGGLAGGQETQYF. Here the CDR3 DNA reads TGTGCCAGCAGCTTAGGGGGACTAGCGGGGGGACAAGAGACCCAGTACTTC. Variable domain in full (rest from reference TRBV7-2 and TRBJ2-5): GAGVSQSPSNKVTEKGKDVELRCDPISGHTALYWYRQSLGQGLEFLIYFQGNSAPDKSGLPSDRFSAERTGGSVSTLTIQRTQQEDSAVYLCASSLGGLAGGQETQYFGPGTRLLVL.

J is TRBJ2-3 and V is TRBV20-1; possibly TRBD2 for D (6 bases). Trimming took 6 bases from V and 8 from J, leaving 12 bases between them. This CDR3 spans 11 amino acids. Germline assignment: CDR1 DFQATT and CDR2 SNEGSKA (reference sequence). CDR3 in DNA: TGCAGTGCCACGACTAGTAGTACGCAGTATTTT. It is translated as CSATTSSTQYF.

This clonotype has just a few counts. The V gene is TRBV7-9, the J gene TRBJ1-6, with a weak D call TRBD1 (6 bases). The V end was cut by 5 bases, the J end by 4 bases, with 18 bases between. Germline V lookup: CDR1 SEHNR, CDR2 FQNEAQ (reference sequence). The CDR3 contains 17 residues. CDR3 sequence reads: CASSPWDKGEYNSPLHF. In nucleotides, the CDR3 is TGTGCCAGCAGCCCGTGGGACAAGGGGGAATATAATTCACCCCTCCACTTT. Using reference TRBV7-9 and TRBJ1-6 for the parts outside the CDR3, the full variable domain is DTGVSQNPRHKITKRGQNVTFRCDPISEHNRLYWYRQTLGQGPEFLTYFQNEAQLEKSRLLSDRFSAERPKGSFSTLEIQRTEQGDSAMYLCASSPWDKGEYNSPLHFGNGTRLTVT.

V gene TRBV19 combines with J gene TRBJ2-3, with a possible D match to TRBD2 (5 bases). The CDR3 loop spans 13 amino acids. Germline assignment: CDR1 LNHDA and CDR2 SQIVND (reference sequence). The ends were cut back, 5 bases at V and 8 bases at J, with 14 bases in the middle. Written as DNA, the CDR3 is TGTGCCAGTAGTCCTGAGTTCGGAGGTACGCAGTATTTT. This gives the protein CASSPEFGGTQYF.

The chain carries TRBV4-2 and TRBJ1-2, with D perhaps matching TRBD1 (6 bases). The CDR3 has 14 amino acids. The germline gives CDR1 LGHNA, CDR2 YNFKEQ. The V and J ends lost 3 bases and 6 bases respectively, with 14 bases between them. The CDR3 reads CASSQGGQRDGYTF. DNA of the CDR3: TGTGCCAGCAGCCAGGGGGGGCAAAGGGATGGCTACACCTTC.

The chain carries TRBV4-2 and TRBJ2-2; 7 nucleotides match TRBD2. Germline CDR1 reads LGHNA; CDR2 reads YNFKEQ. The CDR3 spans 17 residues. V shed 0 bases, J shed 1 base, and the junction held 5 bases outside the gene matches. This CDR3 is CASSQDTKRGNTGELFF. The CDR3 DNA is TGTGCCAGCAGCCAAGACACCAAGCGGGGGAACACCGGGGAGCTGTTTTTT.

This chain connects TRBV15 to TRBJ1-5, with D possibly TRBD1 on 6 matching bases. The germline CDR1 and CDR2 sequences are LNHNV and YYDKDF (reference sequence). The V end lost 3 bases, the J end lost 4 bases, and 10 bases lay between the germline ends. The CDR3 is made up of 14 amino acids. CDR3 sequence: CATSSRRGNQPQHF. The DNA of the CDR3 is TGTGCCACCAGCAGTCGTAGGGGGAATCAGCCCCAGCATTTT.

This clonotype showed up just a few times. This chain links TRBV5-1 with TRBJ2-7, with 7 positions matching TRBD2. The CDR3 runs 17 residues. J lost 0 bases, V lost 0 bases, and 9 bases had no gene match. CDR1 and CDR2 from the germline V gene are SGHRS and YFSETQ. The CDR3 nucleotides read TGCGCCAGCAGCTTGGGGGACGGACTAGGAAACTCCTACGAGCAGTACTTC. The encoded protein is CASSLGDGLGNSYEQYF.

This clonotype was seen a handful of times. The genes are TRBV3-1 and TRBJ2-7; D ambiguous. The CDR3 runs to 15 residues. V was trimmed by 5 bases and J by 6 bases, leaving 20 bases between them. From germline, CDR1 is LGHDT and CDR2 YNNKEL (reference sequence). CDR3 DNA: TGTGCCAGCAGCTCCTCCCCTGGGTATTGGACCGAGCAGTACTTC. Its protein product is CASSSSPGYWTEQYF.

There are a few counts of this clonotype. The chain employs TRBV27 and TRBJ2-6; a weak D match, TRBD1 (5 bases). This CDR3 spans 16 amino acids. The ends were cut back, 5 bases at V and 0 bases at J, with 11 bases in the middle. The germline V gene has CDR1 MNHEY and CDR2 SMNVEV (reference sequence). The CDR3 DNA sequence: TGTGCCAGCAGTCCGAGACAGTTCTCTGGGGCCAACGTCCTGACTTTC. Translating gives CASSPRQFSGANVLTF.

This clonotype was seen a few times. The chain is built from TRBV7-9 and TRBJ2-1; D gene uncertain. This CDR3 is built from 13 residues. Deletions cut 5 bases from V and 7 bases from J, with 12 bases between. Germline V gene data show CDR1 as SEHNR and CDR2 as FQNEAQ (reference sequence). In DNA form, the CDR3 reads TGTGCCAGCAGCCCTCCTCCGGGTAATGAGCAGTTCTTC. It codes for CASSPPPGNEQFF.

This clonotype was counted ten times or more. V and J are TRBV5-1 and TRBJ2-1; 16 bases match TRBD2. The CDR3 length is 17 residues. V shed 7 bases, J shed 7 bases, and the junction held 11 bases outside the gene matches. The V gene's germline CDR1 is SGHRS and CDR2 YFSETQ. The CDR3 here is CASLPGLAGGPSNEQFF. The CDR3 DNA reads as TGCGCCAGCCTCCCGGGACTAGCGGGAGGGCCCTCGAATGAGCAGTTCTTC.

The rearrangement links TRBV5-1 to TRBJ2-7; 7 positions agree with TRBD2. CDR1 is SGHRS and CDR2 is YFSETQ in the germline V gene. The CDR3 consists of 16 residues. The junction had 10 bases not matched to a gene; V was cut back by 4 bases and J by 0 bases. Here the CDR3 reads CASSPSLATSSYEQYF. The DNA of the CDR3 is TGCGCCAGCAGCCCCTCACTAGCGACAAGCTCCTACGAGCAGTACTTC.

A few counts support this clonotype. V and J are TRBV6-1 and TRBJ1-5, with TRBD1 matching over 9 bases. Germline V CDR1 and CDR2: MNHNS, SASEGT. V lost 3 bases and J lost 4; bases outside the gene matches: 4. CDR3 size: 15 residues. CDR3 bases: TGTGCCAGCAGTGAGAACAGGGGGCTAAATCAGCCCCAGCATTTT. This sequence encodes CASSENRGLNQPQHF.

J is TRBJ2-3 and V is TRBV18; tentatively, D is TRBD1 or TRBD2 (5 bases each). The CDR3 covers 15 residues. V gave up 6 bases and J gave up 2 bases, with 15 bases separating them. CDR1 and CDR2 from the germline V gene are KGHSH and LQKENI. DNA of the CDR3: TGTGCCAGCTCTACCGGGACCAACCCCACAGATACGCAGTATTTT. Its translation: CASSTGTNPTDTQYF.

This clonotype was counted a few times. For the CDR3, the DNA is TGTGCCACCGCCCTCCAGACCCGCACAGATACGCAGTATTTT. It codes for CATALQTRTDTQYF. The chain uses TRBV12-3 or TRBV12-4 and TRBJ2-3; D unclear. The CDR3 loop spans 14 amino acids. V was clipped by 10 bases and J by 1 base, with 15 bases between them.

This clonotype was counted between two and nine times. CDR3 sequence: CASSLIALLEPNNEQFF. CDR3 bases: TGTGCCAGCAGCTTAATCGCCTTACTGGAACCCAACAATGAGCAGTTCTTC. V and J are TRBV7-2 and TRBJ2-1; D gene uncertain. Trimming pared 2 bases from V and 5 bases from J, leaving 19 bases between. This CDR3 is built from 17 residues. Germline CDR1 is SGHTA and CDR2 is FQGNSA.

This clonotype has more than one count but fewer than ten. The rearrangement uses TRBV5-5 and TRBJ2-7, with 9 bases matching TRBD1. Germline trimming cut 4 bases from V and 5 bases from J; bases unmatched to any gene: 1. Germline V gene data show CDR1 as SGHKS and CDR2 as YYEKEE (reference sequence). CDR3 length: 12 residues. The CDR3, as DNA: TGTGCCAGCAGCCGGGACAGGGACGAGCAGTACGTC. Encoded protein: CASSRDRDEQYV.

This clonotype has at least ten counts. V usage is TRBV5-1 and J usage is TRBJ2-2; D is uncertain. The V gene lost 1 base and the J gene lost 2 bases, with 12 bases spanning the gap. This CDR3 comprises 16 residues. Germline CDR1 is SGHRS and CDR2 is YFSETQ. CDR3 sequence reads: CASSLSAIANTGELFF. The DNA of the CDR3 is TGCGCCAGCAGCTTGAGCGCGATTGCAAACACCGGGGAGCTGTTTTTT.

The chain employs TRBV5-1 and TRBJ1-5; the match to TRBD1 covers 11 bases. Losses at the gene ends were 4 bases for V and 7 bases for J; bases not matched to a gene: 4. Germline assignment: CDR1 SGHRS and CDR2 YFSETQ. The CDR3 length is 14 residues. The DNA of the CDR3 is TGCGCCAGCAGCCGTGGGACAGGGGGGCAGCCCCAGCATTTT. The encoded protein is CASSRGTGGQPQHF. The complete variable domain, with remaining parts taken from reference TRBV5-1 and TRBJ1-5, reads KAGVTQTPRYLIKTRGQQVTLSCSPISGHRSVSWYQQTPGQGLQFLFEYFSETQRNKGNFPGRFSGRQFSNSRSEMNVSTLELGDSALYLCASSRGTGGQPQHFGDGTRLSIL.

This clonotype was picked up many times. The chain employs TRBV12-3 or TRBV12-4 and TRBJ2-7, with 10 bases lining up with TRBD1. This CDR3 is 14 amino acids long. Trimming took 5 bases from V and 7 from J; bases not matched to a gene: 8. The CDR3 coding sequence is TGTGCCAGCAGTCTCCGACAGGGGGCGGGGGAGCAGTACTTC. Translation: CASSLRQGAGEQYF.

This sequence joins TRBV5-1 and TRBJ2-1; TRBD1 matches at 9 bases. The J segment lost 8 bases and the V segment lost 4 bases, leaving 7 bases of the junction unmatched. This CDR3 spans 14 amino acids. Germline CDR1 is SGHRS and CDR2 is YFSETQ. The CDR3 here is CASSRWDRDDEQFF. In DNA form, the CDR3 reads TGCGCCAGCAGCCGGTGGGACAGGGATGATGAGCAGTTCTTC. Supplemented by reference TRBV5-1 and TRBJ2-1, the full variable domain reads KAGVTQTPRYLIKTRGQQVTLSCSPISGHRSVSWYQQTPGQGLQFLFEYFSETQRNKGNFPGRFSGRQFSNSRSEMNVSTLELGDSALYLCASSRWDRDDEQFFGPGTRLTVL.

J is TRBJ2-1 and V is TRBV20-1; the match to TRBD2 covers 11 bases. The CDR3 extends over 16 amino acids. With 5 bases clipped from V and 7 bases from J, the junction kept 13 bases outside the gene matches. Germline CDR1 DFQATT, CDR2 SNEGSKA (reference sequence). The CDR3 is CSAYPSLAGVGNEQFF. The CDR3 DNA reads as TGCAGTGCTTACCCATCACTAGCGGGAGTAGGTAATGAGCAGTTCTTC.

The chain uses TRBV20-1 and TRBJ2-1; tentative D call: TRBD1 (5 bases). Germline loops: CDR1 DFQATT, CDR2 SNEGSKA (reference sequence). Trimming stripped 0 bases from V and 0 bases from J, with 12 bases between. The CDR3 spans 16 residues. The CDR3 is CSARDQGGFSYNEQFF. CDR3 in DNA: TGCAGTGCTAGAGATCAGGGCGGTTTCTCCTACAATGAGCAGTTCTTC.

The genes are TRBV7-9 and TRBJ2-5; D is undetermined. This CDR3 region has 13 residues. Per germline, CDR1 SEHNR and CDR2 FQNEAQ (reference sequence). Trimming removed 2 bases from V and 5 bases from J, with 9 bases in between. CDR3 protein: CASSLQERETQYF. DNA of the CDR3: TGTGCCAGCAGCTTACAGGAACGCGAGACCCAGTACTTC. Full variable domain (outside the CDR3, taken from reference TRBV7-9 and TRBJ2-5): DTGVSQNPRHKITKRGQNVTFRCDPISEHNRLYWYRQTLGQGPEFLTYFQNEAQLEKSRLLSDRFSAERPKGSFSTLEIQRTEQGDSAMYLCASSLQERETQYFGPGTRLLVL.

V and J are TRBV12-3 or TRBV12-4 and TRBJ2-5, with 14 bases matching TRBD2. CDR3 size: 18 residues. With V trimmed by 4 bases and J by 4 bases, 11 bases remained unmatched. The CDR3 protein is CASSSGLAGGRGRETQYF. CDR3 nucleotides: TGTGCCAGCAGTTCCGGACTAGCGGGGGGCCGGGGGAGAGAGACCCAGTACTTC.

The V gene is TRBV20-1, the J gene TRBJ2-3, with D maybe TRBD2 (6 bases). The germline gives CDR1 DFQATT, CDR2 SNEGSKA (reference sequence). The CDR3 has 14 amino acids. Trimming pared 0 bases from V and 1 base from J, leaving 8 bases between. In nucleotides, the CDR3 is TGCAGTGCTAGAGATTCTAGCGGCACAGATACGCAGTATTTT. It translates to CSARDSSGTDTQYF.